This T cell receptor beta chain was found in a study of T cell responses to AZD1222 COVID-19 vaccine (dated by TCRdb to 2020 to 2023). General notes on the study: AZD1222 recipients given second doses at about 4 weeks or at about 12 weeks were pooled, since spike-specific TCR depth and breadth were not found to differ between the two schedules. TCR sequencing covered roughly 230 trial participants: 200 to 220 given two doses of AZD1222 and 26 given two doses of MenACWY control vaccine. Trial participants were enrolled by age into subgroups of 18-55, 56-69 and 70-plus years, and roughly 160, 29 and 62 TCR-sequenced participants, respectively, were included in these subgroups. The investigation overall reported the following: Most participants were white British and females outnumbered males, and the authors suggested that clonal diversity may have been underestimated. Nearly half of unique spike-specific TCRs reportedly recognized epitopes outside regions mutated in the B.1.351 and B.1.1.7 variants. Conclusions about previously exposed vaccinees are limited because only six or seven AZD1222 recipients were SARS-CoV-2 seropositive at baseline. No day 14 peak-response samples were available, so repertoires were characterized only after the peak T cell response. The 56-69-year group was small, and its depth increase did not reach significance, likely because of low power. Vaccine-associated CD4 TCRs spanned the whole spike protein, with dominant responses in regions 160-218 and 743-854. Spike-specific TCR breadth and depth rose significantly after two AZD1222 doses compared with day 0 and with MenACWY recipients.

Note on this clone: There is no known antigen for this receptor. No much larger clone exists at a distance of one base, and base qualities are not known.

The CDR3 numbers 16 residues from cysteine through phenylalanine. CDR3 DNA only is kept here, 48 bases in frame from base 1. CDR1 and CDR2, looked up from the germline V gene, are MNHEY and SVGEGT. V is pruned by 0 bases and J by 0 bases, leaving 5 bases of the junction without a gene match. The time point label, read with the paper, signifies: baseline before first vaccination. Samples from vaccinated people were obtained from the UK trials COV001 and COV002, which included a single-blind randomized controlled phase 2/3 trial of AZD1222 (ChAdOx1 nCoV-19) in healthy adults. For TCRbeta chain sequencing, PBMC samples from trial participants were taken at day 0 and at day 28 after the second dose. The CDR3 regions of human TCRbeta chains were subjected to immunosequencing. The authors' analysis ran thus. TCRs in the repertoires were compared against a reference library of SARS-CoV-2-specific TCRs that had been generated with the MIRA antigen-specificity platform. Breadth was defined as the fraction of unique TCRs that were SARS-CoV-2-associated. Depth was defined as the fraction of total T cells that were SARS-CoV-2-associated. Each spike-specific TCR was assigned to its reactive spike region and to a CD4 or CD8 class using the MIRA data. Log10-transformed breadth and depth values were compared by one-way ANOVA with Sidak's multiple comparisons tests. The clones in this table, taken by TCRdb from immuneACCESS, are in-frame only. Not every clone is retained; where verified, under half of the shortfall comes from an unresolved V gene, and the cause of the rest is unknown. V and J calls and clone size follow that table, whereas D and trimming were derived from the DNA. In all, the sample holds 75,000 to 85,000 clones, and under 95% of those were seen once. The top ten constitute 4.2% of the sample.

The rearrangement combines TRBV6-2 or TRBV6-3 with TRBJ2-7; 7 central bases correspond to TRBD1. The material sequenced was peripheral blood, taken on day 0 of AZD1222 vaccination. The sequence was collected from an adult in good health. The nucleotide sequence reads as follows: TGTGCCAGCAGTTACTCAACAGGGGCACCCTCCTACGAGCAGTACTTC. Its translation reads: CASSYSTGAPSYEQYF.